This TCR beta chain was retrieved from a study of tumor and adjacent non-tumor tissue in lung cancer. The CDR3 sequence is 15 residues long. No cell sorting was done before RNA was extracted from the tissue. The normal lung tissue was taken more than 3 cm from the tumor edge. The library came from three nested PCR rounds adapted from ARM-PCR protocols. Each CDR3 protein is one row after TCRdb ran MiXCR on the multiplex PCR reads. The table has more than 85,000 distinct CDR3 sequences, 60% to 80% seen once. Study findings and constraints: Top 100 clones took a larger repertoire share in normal lung.

With respect to this clonotype: Its specificity is unknown. A junction end diverges from the germline sequence, so it may reflect a read error.

The sequence was collected from a man aged 55 to 70 with non-small cell lung cancer. The rearrangement uses TRBV12-3 or TRBV12-4 and TRBJ2-2; 7 positions agree with TRBD1. Sequencing input: distant non-tumor lung tissue. CDR3: CASTSGTANTGEMFF. CDR3 coding DNA: TGTGCCAGTACCTCGGGGACAGCCAACACCGGGGAGATGTTTTTT.